Each of the 29 T cell receptor beta chains below was sequenced from the same sample in a study of shared clonotypes between healthy human individuals. Here immunoSEQ multiplex PCR was the method, and the copy in TCRdb shows in-frame clones only, minus some. Found here are 980,000 or so clones, 70% to 85% of them singletons; the top ten hold around 1.5%. The specimen sequenced was memory CD4+ T cells sorted from blood. The subset is: CD45RA-negative fraction. These receptors came from a man aged 18 to 30 in good health.

The chain has TRBV2 and TRBJ1-5, with TRBD1 matching 7 bases. This CDR3 region has 15 residues. Germline V gives CDR1 SNHLY, CDR2 FYNNEI. Germline trimming cut 4 bases from V and 2 bases from J; bases unmatched to any gene: 5. CDR3 sequence reads: CASSARQGGNQPQHF. CDR3 bases: TGTGCCAGCAGTGCCCGACAGGGTGGCAATCAGCCCCAGCATTTT.

The chain combines TRBV5-1 with TRBJ2-7; the D is unclear. Trimming shortened V by 0 bases and J by 4 bases, and 11 bases separated the two germline ends. This CDR3 comprises 14 residues. Germline V gene lookup returns CDR1 SGHRS and CDR2 YFSETQ. The DNA of the CDR3 is TGCGCCAGCAGCTTGGAAGGGCCCCGGTACGAGCAGTACTTC. Protein sequence: CASSLEGPRYEQYF.

The chain has TRBV15 and TRBJ1-3; the D is unclear. From germline, CDR1 is LNHNV and CDR2 YYDKDF (reference sequence). The V and J ends lost 0 bases and 0 bases respectively, with 18 bases between them. The length of the CDR3 is 19 residues. CDR3 sequence reads: CATSRDLSGRESSGNTIYF. CDR3 DNA sequence: TGTGCCACCAGCAGAGATCTTTCCGGGCGTGAGAGCTCTGGAAACACCATATATTTT.

V gene TRBV19 combines with J gene TRBJ2-6; the D gene is possibly TRBD2 (5 bases). This CDR3 spans 17 amino acids. The germline V gene has CDR1 LNHDA and CDR2 SQIVND (reference sequence). Trimming removed 7 bases at V and 0 bases at J, with 16 bases between. CDR3 amino acids: CASTKGLSSSGANVLTF. In DNA form, the CDR3 reads TGTGCCAGTACTAAAGGACTCTCAAGCTCTGGGGCCAACGTCCTGACTTTC.

This sequence joins TRBV30 and TRBJ1-2, with 7 positions matching TRBD1. V was clipped by 8 bases and J by 7 bases; unmatched bases: 13. This CDR3 has 13 amino acids. Germline CDR1 GTSNPN, CDR2 SVGIG (reference sequence). DNA for the CDR3: TGTGCCCCAAGGACAGGACCTATATTTGGCTACACCTTC. Its protein is CAPRTGPIFGYTF.

The J gene is TRBJ1-2, the V gene TRBV6-5; possibly TRBD1 for D (5 bases). There are 16 residues in the CDR3. The germline V gene encodes CDR1 MNHEY and CDR2 SVGAGI. The V end was cut by 0 bases, the J end by 6 bases, with 17 bases between. The CDR3 sequence is CASSYSATWGSDGYTF. CDR3 coding DNA: TGTGCCAGCAGTTACTCGGCGACCTGGGGGTCGGATGGCTACACCTTC.

This clone was found once. The chain carries TRBV6-5 and TRBJ1-1; D is unresolved. V was trimmed by 2 bases and J by 7 bases, leaving 20 bases between them. From germline, CDR1 is MNHEY and CDR2 SVGAGI. CDR3 length: 16 amino acids. DNA of the CDR3: TGTGCCAGCAGTTACAGGGCCGGGCCCCCGATTCTTGAAGCTTTCTTT. It is translated as CASSYRAGPPILEAFF.

The V and J genes are TRBV2 and TRBJ2-7; D remains unclear. The V gene's germline CDR1 is SNHLY and CDR2 FYNNEI. V was pared by 3 bases and J by 9 bases, with 9 bases between. CDR3 length: 11 residues. CDR3 in DNA: TGTGCCAGCAGTGACGGGCGGCGGCAGTACTTC. This gives the protein CASSDGRRQYF. The full variable domain, its missing parts supplied by reference TRBV2 and TRBJ2-7, is EPEVTQTPSHQVTQMGQEVILRCVPISNHLYFYWYRQILGQKVEFLVSFYNNEISEKSEIFDDQFSVERPDGSNFTLKIRSTKLEDSAMYFCASSDGRRQYFGPGTRLTVT.

CDR3 in amino acids: CASSPGLVTEAFF. In DNA, the CDR3 is TGTGCCAGCAGCCCAGGGTTGGTCACTGAAGCTTTCTTT. The chain links TRBV6-5 to TRBJ1-1, with D maybe TRBD1 (5 bases). The germline V gene has CDR1 MNHEY and CDR2 SVGAGI. Trimming took off 6 bases at V and 4 bases at J, with 12 bases between the two ends. The CDR3 covers 13 residues.

This clone was observed a handful of times. V and J are TRBV5-5 and TRBJ1-1, with D possibly matching TRBD1 (5 bases). V was shortened by 1 base and J by 4 bases, with 11 bases between the two germline ends. Germline V lookup: CDR1 SGHKS, CDR2 YYEKEE (reference sequence). This CDR3 comprises 14 residues. This CDR3 is CASSLRAGGTEAFF. DNA of the CDR3: TGTGCCAGCAGCTTGAGGGCTGGGGGCACTGAAGCTTTCTTT. The variable domain in full, completed from reference TRBV5-5 and TRBJ1-1, reads DAGVTQSPTHLIKTRGQQVTLRCSPISGHKSVSWYQQVLGQGPQFIFQYYEKEERGRGNFPDRFSARQFPNYSSELNVNALLLGDSALYLCASSLRAGGTEAFFGQGTRLTVV.

The chain couples TRBV30 to TRBJ1-1; D is unclear. Trimming stripped 4 bases from V and 11 bases from J, with 17 bases between. CDR3 length: 12 amino acids. The germline V gene has CDR1 GTSNPN and CDR2 SVGIG (reference sequence). This CDR3 is CAWTAVFPNAFF. CDR3 bases: TGTGCCTGGACAGCGGTCTTCCCGAATGCTTTCTTT.

This chain joins TRBV11-2 and TRBJ1-1, with D possibly matching TRBD1 (5 bases). The germline gives CDR1 SGHAT, CDR2 FQNNGV. The CDR3 sequence is 12 residues long. Trimming removed 4 bases at V and 7 bases at J, with 10 bases between. The CDR3 DNA follows: TGTGCCAGCAGCTCCCAGGGCATTGAAGCTTTCTTT. Its translation is CASSSQGIEAFF.

This clone has a handful of counts. The rearrangement uses TRBV6-5 and TRBJ2-3; D unclear. CDR3 length equals 13 residues. Deletions cut 4 bases from V and 3 bases from J, with 8 bases between. CDR1 and CDR2 (germline): MNHEY, SVGAGI. Written as DNA, the CDR3 is TGTGCCAGCAGTTTCTCTAGTACAGATACGCAGTATTTT. It codes for CASSFSSTDTQYF.

The chain links TRBV6-4 to TRBJ1-1; 7 nucleotides agree with TRBD1. Germline CDR1 and CDR2: MRHNA and SNTAGT. This CDR3 comprises 13 residues. The V segment lost 8 bases and the J segment 2 bases; nucleotides outside the gene matches: 5. This CDR3 reads CASGWTGNTEAFF. In nucleotides, the CDR3 is TGTGCCAGCGGTTGGACAGGCAACACTGAAGCTTTCTTT.

The count of this clone is one. This chain links TRBV18 with TRBJ1-4; D gene uncertain. V lost 1 base, J lost 2 bases, and 23 bases lay in between. The CDR3 runs to 20 residues. Germline CDR1 reads KGHSH; CDR2 reads LQKENI. This CDR3 reads CASSPLKSLGWESTNEKLFF. CDR3 DNA: TGTGCCAGCTCACCACTAAAGTCCCTAGGCTGGGAGTCGACTAATGAAAAACTGTTTTTT.

Concerning this clone itself: Other DNA sequences within the sample encode an identical CDR3. The chain links TRBV18 to TRBJ2-2; D remains unclear. Between the trimmed V and J ends, which lost 0 bases and 2 bases, there was a span of 4 bases. Per the germline V gene, CDR1 is KGHSH and CDR2 is LQKENI. CDR3 length equals 14 residues. CDR3 sequence reads: CASSPPTNTGELFF. For the CDR3, the DNA is TGTGCCAGCTCACCACCTACCAACACCGGGGAGCTGTTTTTT.

This clone was seen ten or more times. The chain has TRBV28 and TRBJ2-3; D is uncertain. The V end lost 1 base, the J end lost 7 bases, and 9 bases lay between the germline ends. The CDR3 is 13 residues long. CDR1 and CDR2 from the germline V gene are MDHEN and SYDVKM. DNA for the CDR3: TGTGCCAGCAGTTTATTAGCTGTGCATACGCAGTATTTT. This codes for CASSLLAVHTQYF.

V and J are TRBV7-8 and TRBJ2-7; D perhaps matches TRBD2 (5 bases). V was cut by 7 bases and J by 0 bases, with 13 bases left in between. The CDR3 loop spans 14 amino acids. Germline V gene lookup returns CDR1 SGHVS and CDR2 FQNEAQ. CDR3: CASTSREASYEQYF. In nucleotides, the CDR3 is TGTGCCAGCACCTCCCGGGAAGCCTCCTACGAGCAGTACTTC.

This clone was seen once. V usage is TRBV6-5 and J usage is TRBJ1-5, with D possibly matching TRBD1 (6 bases). V shed 0 bases and J shed 6 bases, with 9 bases lying between them. CDR1 and CDR2 (germline): MNHEY, SVGAGI. The CDR3 totals 14 residues. This CDR3 is CASSYSPGAQPQHF. CDR3 in DNA: TGTGCCAGCAGTTACTCCCCGGGGGCTCAGCCCCAGCATTTT.

The chain uses TRBV9 and TRBJ1-6; D uncertain. V was cut by 0 bases and J by 5 bases, with 6 bases left in between. The CDR3 is made up of 14 amino acids. Per the germline V gene, CDR1 is SGDLS and CDR2 is YYNGEE. The CDR3 is CASSVEHNNSPLHF. The CDR3 DNA reads as TGTGCCAGCAGCGTAGAACACAATAATTCACCCCTCCACTTT.

CDR3: CASSMGQTGELFF. The CDR3 region has the DNA TGTGCCAGCAGCATGGGACAGACCGGGGAGCTGTTTTTT. The genes are TRBV5-6 and TRBJ2-2; 7 bases match TRBD1. Germline values: CDR1 SGHDT, CDR2 YYEEEE. With 4 bases clipped from V and 5 bases from J, the junction kept 2 bases outside the gene matches. This CDR3 has 13 residues.

This chain links TRBV10-2 with TRBJ2-1; D possibly corresponds to TRBD1 (5 bases). V lost 4 bases and J 7 bases, leaving 11 bases between the germline ends. CDR1 and CDR2 from the germline V gene are WSHSY and SAAADI. The CDR3 length is 13 residues. In DNA form, the CDR3 reads TGCGCCAGCAGTGTAACGAGGACAAATGAGCAGTTCTTC. This translates into CASSVTRTNEQFF.

The CDR3 DNA follows: TGTGCCAGCAGCCAGGGGGAGGGCTGGGCGCAGTATTTT. Protein: CASSQGEGWAQYF. This sequence joins TRBV14 and TRBJ2-3; 7 bases fit TRBD2. J gave up 10 bases and V 3 bases, and 7 bases lay outside the gene matches. Germline CDR1 is SGHDN and CDR2 is FVKESK. The CDR3 consists of 13 residues.

V usage is TRBV11-3 and J usage is TRBJ2-2; tentative D call: TRBD1 (6 bases). Trimming cost V 0 bases and J 7 bases, with 18 bases left between them. The CDR3 is 17 residues long. In germline, CDR1 is SGHNT, CDR2 YENEEA. DNA for the CDR3: TGTGCCAGCAGCTTAGAAAGAGCCCTCCAAGGGGGCGGGGAGCTGTTTTTT. Translating gives CASSLERALQGGGELFF.

J is TRBJ2-7 and V is TRBV4-3; D may match TRBD1 or TRBD2 (7 bases each). Germline V gene data show CDR1 as LGHNA and CDR2 as YSLEER. The V and J ends lost 1 base and 2 bases respectively, with 12 bases between them. The CDR3 covers 15 residues. CDR3 in amino acids: CASSQATGRAYEQYF. Here the CDR3 DNA reads TGCGCCAGCAGCCAAGCGACAGGGAGGGCCTACGAGCAGTACTTC.

The V call is TRBV6-6, the J call TRBJ2-2, with unresolved D. Looked up from germline, CDR1 is MNHNY and CDR2 is SVGAGI (reference sequence). This CDR3 spans 12 amino acids. V lost 8 bases to trimming and J lost 3 bases, with 7 bases between them. The CDR3 reads CASWGDTGELFF. CDR3 DNA: TGTGCCAGCTGGGGTGACACCGGGGAGCTGTTTTTT.

The chain carries TRBV23-1 and TRBJ2-7, with D possibly matching TRBD1 (6 bases). TRBV23-1 is annotated as an ORF whose role is uncertain. The CDR3 runs to 18 residues. Deletions cut 3 bases from V and 3 bases from J, with 24 bases between. As DNA, the CDR3 is TGCGCCAGCAGTCATAACCCCGAACTCAGGGACACCCTCTACGAGCAGTACTTC. Protein: CASSHNPELRDTLYEQYF.

Only a few counts were recorded for this clone. V usage is TRBV30 and J usage is TRBJ1-2; no clear D gene. V gave up 6 bases and J gave up 1 base, with 9 bases separating them. This CDR3 comprises 12 residues. Germline-derived CDR1 and CDR2 are GTSNPN and SVGIG (reference sequence). The chain's CDR3 is CACSDFNYGYTF. CDR3 in DNA: TGTGCCTGCTCGGACTTTAACTATGGCTACACCTTC.

The chain employs TRBV2 and TRBJ2-3; the match to TRBD2 covers 9 bases. The CDR3 length is 17 residues. Germline CDR1 reads SNHLY; CDR2 reads FYNNEI. V shed 6 bases and J 2 bases; nucleotides not matched to a gene: 12. Here the CDR3 reads CASSFAGTSRSTDTQYF. CDR3 DNA sequence: TGTGCCAGCAGCTTTGCCGGGACTAGCAGATCCACAGATACGCAGTATTTT. Full variable domain (outside the CDR3, taken from reference TRBV2 and TRBJ2-3): EPEVTQTPSHQVTQMGQEVILRCVPISNHLYFYWYRQILGQKVEFLVSFYNNEISEKSEIFDDQFSVERPDGSNFTLKIRSTKLEDSAMYFCASSFAGTSRSTDTQYFGPGTRLTVL.